The 12 T cell receptor beta chains below come from one sample, sequenced in a study of long-term antiretroviral therapy in people with HIV. It was version v3.0 of the immunoSEQ assay that was run at survey level. Sequenced by immunoSEQ multiplex PCR; TCRdb stores in-frame clones only, minus some. The data contain 34,000 or so clones, 94% of them singletons. The sequencing here drew on unsorted PBMCs, taken around 5.5 years after starting antiretroviral therapy. The receptors stem from a woman aged 50 to 60 with HIV.

This chain joins TRBV29-1 and TRBJ2-1; perhaps TRBD1 as D (6 bases). V was trimmed by 4 bases and J by 7 bases, leaving 8 bases between them. The germline V gene has CDR1 SQVTM and CDR2 ANQGSEA. This CDR3 has 11 amino acids. CDR3 residues: CSVAGTNEQFF. The CDR3 DNA reads TGCAGCGTTGCAGGGACAAATGAGCAGTTCTTC.

V usage is TRBV5-1 and J usage is TRBJ2-1; 10 bases agree with TRBD2. The CDR3 is 14 amino acids. The ends lost 5 bases at V and 7 bases at J; junction bases unmatched: 6. From germline, CDR1 is SGHRS and CDR2 YFSETQ. The CDR3 DNA is TGCGCCAGCAGTCCCAGCGGGGGGGCGAATGAGCAGTTCTTC. Translation: CASSPSGGANEQFF.

The chain couples TRBV4-1 to TRBJ2-3; D unclear. Germline V gene data show CDR1 as MGHRA and CDR2 as YSYEKL. Trimming removed 0 bases at V and 4 bases at J, with 14 bases between. CDR3 length equals 16 residues. The chain's CDR3 is CASSQDWRPSADTQYF. The CDR3 DNA follows: TGCGCCAGCAGCCAAGATTGGCGACCGAGCGCAGATACGCAGTATTTT.

This chain links TRBV29-1 with TRBJ2-2; 14 positions match TRBD2. CDR1 and CDR2 from the germline V gene are SQVTM and ANQGSEA. This CDR3 region has 15 residues. V was pared by 7 bases and J by 6 bases, with 7 bases of the junction left unmatched. The CDR3 spells CSGRTSGGYAGELFF. CDR3 nucleotide sequence: TGCAGCGGCCGGACTAGCGGGGGGTACGCCGGGGAGCTGTTTTTT.

The chain is built from TRBV11-3 and TRBJ2-3; 8 bases fit TRBD2. The length of the CDR3 is 18 residues. From germline, CDR1 is SGHNT and CDR2 YENEEA. Losses at the gene ends were 2 bases for V and 3 bases for J; bases not matched to a gene: 13. The CDR3, as DNA: TGTGCCAGCAGCTTACGGCGGGGGGCATCGACCTCTACAGATACGCAGTATTTT. Its protein product is CASSLRRGASTSTDTQYF.

The chain uses TRBV18 and TRBJ2-1, with D possibly matching TRBD2 (6 bases). This CDR3 has 13 residues. V was cut by 6 bases and J by 6 bases, with 12 bases left in between. Looked up from germline, CDR1 is KGHSH and CDR2 is LQKENI. The CDR3 bases are TGTGCCAGCTCGCTTACGGGGGTCAATGAGCAGTTCTTC. Its protein is CASSLTGVNEQFF.

In DNA form, the CDR3 reads TGTGCCAGTAGTTTCAGGGGTGATGAGCAGTTCTTC. It yields the protein CASSFRGDEQFF. This sequence joins TRBV19 and TRBJ2-1; perhaps TRBD1 as D (6 bases). This CDR3 is built from 12 residues. Trimming took 5 bases from V and 8 from J, leaving 10 bases between them. Looked up from germline, CDR1 is LNHDA and CDR2 is SQIVND (reference sequence).

The chain has TRBV11-3 and TRBJ2-6; no firm D call. V was pared by 5 bases and J by 4 bases, with 9 bases between. Germline-derived CDR1 and CDR2 are SGHNT and YENEEA. This CDR3 comprises 14 residues. The CDR3 bases are TGTGCCAGCAGCCCTCGCCCCGGGGCCAACGTCCTGACTTTC. Protein product: CASSPRPGANVLTF.

The chain uses TRBV5-5 and TRBJ1-2, with 8 positions matching TRBD1. Per germline, CDR1 SGHKS and CDR2 YYEKEE (reference sequence). The V gene end was trimmed by 4 bases and the J gene end by 5 bases; junction bases not matched to a gene: 7. The CDR3 sequence is 14 residues long. The CDR3 sequence is CASSVGQGVYGYTF. Written as DNA, the CDR3 is TGTGCCAGCAGCGTAGGACAGGGAGTATATGGCTACACCTTC. Full variable domain (missing parts from reference TRBV5-5 and TRBJ1-2): DAGVTQSPTHLIKTRGQQVTLRCSPISGHKSVSWYQQVLGQGPQFIFQYYEKEERGRGNFPDRFSARQFPNYSSELNVNALLLGDSALYLCASSVGQGVYGYTFGSGTRLTVV.

The chain is built from TRBV18 and TRBJ1-3; 8 positions match TRBD1. CDR3 length: 16 amino acids. After removal of 3 bases from V and 9 bases from J, the junction contained 13 bases not matched to a gene. Germline CDR1 and CDR2: KGHSH and LQKENI. CDR3 DNA sequence: TGTGCCAGCTCACCGCTCAGGGGGCCAAAAGGAGTCACCATATATTTT. Translated, it gives CASSPLRGPKGVTIYF.

The rearrangement uses TRBV4-2 and TRBJ2-4, with D perhaps TRBD2 (6 bases). This CDR3 comprises 15 residues. CDR1 is LGHNA, CDR2 YNFKEQ, per germline. Trimming removed 5 bases at V and 2 bases at J, with 13 bases between. This CDR3 reads CASSGAGSTKNIQYF. The CDR3 DNA sequence: TGTGCCAGCAGCGGGGCGGGGTCCACCAAAAACATTCAGTACTTC.

The chain joins TRBV9 to TRBJ2-2; D uncertain. V gave up 3 bases and J gave up 1 base, with 1 base separating them. This CDR3 contains 12 residues. Per germline, CDR1 SGDLS and CDR2 YYNGEE. CDR3 nucleotides: TGTGCCAGCAGCGAGAACACCGGGGAGCTGTTTTTT. Translation gives CASSENTGELFF.